Shown below are 21 T cell receptor beta chains from a single sample sequenced in a study of PD-1 blockade in classical Hodgkin lymphoma. TCRdb keeps only in-frame clones here, not all; method: immunoSEQ multiplex PCR. The sample has 90,000 or so clones; just under 80% are singletons. The time point: cycle 4 day 1 (C4D1), after less than 7 weeks of nivolumab. Each patient's relapse followed autologous stem cell transplantation, and brentuximab vedotin exposure varied. The sample was peripheral blood mononuclear cells (PBMCs), taken before the fourth cycle of nivolumab. The receptors come from a human donor with classical Hodgkin lymphoma.

J is TRBJ1-1 and V is TRBV4-2, with 7 bases matching TRBD1. Germline CDR1 is LGHNA and CDR2 is YNFKEQ. Trimming took 6 bases from V and 1 from J; bases not matched to a gene: 5. The CDR3 extends over 14 amino acids. As DNA, the CDR3 is TGTGCCAGCAGTCCAGGGGGGGAGAACACTGAAGCTTTCTTT. It is translated as CASSPGGENTEAFF.

CDR3 DNA: TGTGCCAGCACCGGGGCGAGCTCCTACAATGAGCAGTTCTTC. Encoded protein: CASTGASSYNEQFF. The gene calls are TRBV21-1 and TRBJ2-1. TRBV21-1 is designated a pseudogene. The CDR3 has 14 residues.

Many counts were recorded for this clone. V and J are TRBV7-3 and TRBJ2-2; D not certain. The CDR3 is 13 residues long. Trimming took off 1 base at V and 2 bases at J, with 2 bases between the two ends. Germline V gene sequence: CDR1 SGHTA, CDR2 FQGTGA. The DNA for the CDR3 is TGTGCCAGCAGCTTAATCAACACCGGGGAGCTGTTTTTT. This gives the protein CASSLINTGELFF. Variable domain in full (rest from reference TRBV7-3 and TRBJ2-2): GAGVSQTPSNKVTEKGKYVELRCDPISGHTALYWYRQSLGQGPEFLIYFQGTGAADDSGLPNDRFFAVRPEGSVSTLKIQRTERGDSAVYLCASSLINTGELFFGEGSRLTVL.

V and J are TRBV30 and TRBJ2-3; perhaps TRBD2 as D (6 bases). Trimming removed 0 bases from V and 0 bases from J, with 10 bases in between. The CDR3 is made up of 15 amino acids. CDR1 is GTSNPN and CDR2 is SVGIG in the germline V gene (reference sequence). In DNA, the CDR3 is TGTGCCTGGAGTGTTTCTAGCGCTAGCACAGATACGCAGTATTTT. This gives the protein CAWSVSSASTDTQYF.

This clone was seen a single time. The DNA for the CDR3 is TGTGCCAGCTCGCGGGGCACCTCCTACGAGCAGTACTTC. Translated: CASSRGTSYEQYF. The genes are TRBV6-6 and TRBJ2-7, with a possible D match to TRBD2 (6 bases). CDR1 is MNHNY, CDR2 SVGAGI, per germline (reference sequence). CDR3 length: 13 amino acids. Trimming cost V 8 bases and J 0 bases, with 11 bases left between them.

This sequence joins TRBV6-5 and TRBJ1-1; D gene uncertain. Per germline, CDR1 MNHEY and CDR2 SVGAGI. V dropped 10 bases and J dropped 8 bases, with 8 bases sitting between them. The CDR3 is 9 residues long. The CDR3 is CAKKGEAFF. CDR3 DNA: TGTGCCAAGAAAGGGGAAGCTTTCTTT.

This clone was detected only a few times. This chain uses TRBV7-3 with TRBJ2-3; the D is unclear. The CDR3 is 14 amino acids. The V gene's germline CDR1 is SGHTA and CDR2 FQGTGA. Trimming removed 3 bases from V and 0 bases from J, with 7 bases in between. The CDR3 coding sequence is TGTGCCAGCAGCTTGAGCCCGAGCACAGATACGCAGTATTTT. Its protein is CASSLSPSTDTQYF.

J is TRBJ2-3 and V is TRBV10-3; 8 positions match TRBD2. V dropped 7 bases and J dropped 1; count of bases not matched to a gene: 7. The V gene's germline CDR1 is ENHRY and CDR2 SYGVKD. The CDR3 has 15 amino acids. The CDR3 DNA reads TGTGCCATCAAAGCCCGGGAGGGTGGCACAGATACGCAGTATTTT. Protein sequence: CAIKAREGGTDTQYF.

This clone was observed a single time. The chain couples TRBV7-9 to TRBJ2-7; 11 bases agree with TRBD2. Germline V CDR1 and CDR2: SEHNR, FQNEAQ (reference sequence). After removal of 4 bases from V and 4 bases from J, the junction contained 12 bases not matched to a gene. This CDR3 comprises 17 residues. The CDR3 DNA is TGTGCCAGCAGCTCCCGCCCACGACTAGCGGGAATGTACGAGCAGTACTTC. Encoded protein: CASSSRPRLAGMYEQYF. Together with reference TRBV7-9 and TRBJ2-7, the CDR3 gives the full variable domain: DTGVSQNPRHKITKRGQNVTFRCDPISEHNRLYWYRQTLGQGPEFLTYFQNEAQLEKSRLLSDRFSAERPKGSFSTLEIQRTEQGDSAMYLCASSSRPRLAGMYEQYFGPGTRLTVT.

The chain joins TRBV18 to TRBJ1-2, with D uncertain. CDR1 and CDR2 from the germline V gene are KGHSH and LQKENI. The CDR3 sequence is 18 residues long. V was shortened by 2 bases and J by 4 bases, with 23 bases between the two germline ends. The CDR3 is CASSPGVFVGYSSYGYTF. CDR3 sequence (DNA): TGTGCCAGCTCACCAGGGGTTTTTGTGGGATACAGTTCCTATGGCTACACCTTC.

This chain links TRBV9 with TRBJ2-3; perhaps D is TRBD1 or TRBD2 (5 bases each). Germline lookup yields CDR1 SGDLS and CDR2 YYNGEE. Deletions cut 2 bases from V and 8 bases from J, with 15 bases between. CDR3 length: 14 amino acids. The CDR3 is CASSVHPDGGTQYF. The CDR3 DNA reads TGTGCCAGCAGCGTCCACCCGGATGGGGGTACGCAGTATTTT.

This clone was seen at least ten times. The chain recombines TRBV19 with TRBJ1-5, with D perhaps TRBD1 (5 bases). Germline values: CDR1 LNHDA, CDR2 SQIVND (reference sequence). The V gene lost 3 bases and the J gene lost 9 bases, with 18 bases spanning the gap. CDR3 length: 15 residues. The chain's CDR3 is CASSMSGQGGWPQHF. The CDR3, as DNA: TGTGCCAGTAGTATGTCGGGCCAGGGCGGGTGGCCCCAGCATTTT.

CDR3 amino acids: CASSDLKGTDTQYF. In nucleotides, the CDR3 is TGTGCCAGCAGTGACCTTAAGGGTACAGATACGCAGTATTTT. The rearrangement links TRBV27 to TRBJ2-3, with D uncertain. The germline V gene encodes CDR1 MNHEY and CDR2 SMNVEV (reference sequence). This CDR3 is 14 amino acids long. V lost 5 bases and J lost 3, with 12 bases in between.

The CDR3 DNA reads as TGTGCCAGCAGCTACACCGCGGGACTATATGGCTACACCTTC. Its protein is CASSYTAGLYGYTF. This sequence joins TRBV11-2 and TRBJ1-2, with a tentative D call TRBD1 (5 bases). Deletions cut 4 bases from V and 5 bases from J, with 14 bases between. CDR1 and CDR2 (germline): SGHAT, FQNNGV. The CDR3 runs 14 residues.

This clone was seen just once. The chain couples TRBV4-2 to TRBJ2-1; TRBD1 is a possible D gene (5 bases). The CDR3 is 15 residues long. Germline V gene sequence: CDR1 LGHNA, CDR2 YNFKEQ. The V end lost 6 bases, the J end lost 8 bases, and 20 bases lay between the germline ends. DNA of the CDR3: TGTGCCAGCAGACCGGTATGGGGCTTCCTCGATGAGCAGTTCTTC. It translates to CASRPVWGFLDEQFF.

This chain connects TRBV5-3 to TRBJ2-7; 9 nucleotides line up with TRBD1. TRBV5-3 is an open reading frame whose function is uncertain. The CDR3 runs to 14 residues. Losses at the gene ends were 4 bases for V and 6 bases for J; bases not matched to a gene: 8. CDR3: CARSRRDRAGEQYF. In DNA, the CDR3 is TGTGCCAGAAGCAGAAGGGACAGGGCGGGCGAGCAGTACTTC.

The J gene is TRBJ2-7, the V gene TRBV7-2, with 7 positions matching TRBD1. CDR1 SGHTA and CDR2 FQGNSA come from the germline V gene. The J segment lost 1 base and the V segment lost 4 bases, leaving 7 bases of the junction unmatched. The CDR3 consists of 15 residues. The CDR3 DNA sequence: TGTGCCAGCAGCTCGACAGGGCCCCTGTCCTACGAGCAGTACTTC. Translating gives CASSSTGPLSYEQYF. The full variable domain, its missing parts supplied by reference TRBV7-2 and TRBJ2-7, is GAGVSQSPSNKVTEKGKDVELRCDPISGHTALYWYRQSLGQGLEFLIYFQGNSAPDKSGLPSDRFSAERTGGSVSTLTIQRTQQEDSAVYLCASSSTGPLSYEQYFGPGTRLTVT.

The rearrangement links TRBV28 to TRBJ2-7; TRBD2 matches 11 bases. J was trimmed by 0 bases and V by 2 bases; bases with no gene match: 6. Germline V gene sequence: CDR1 MDHEN, CDR2 SYDVKM. The CDR3 extends over 17 amino acids. The CDR3 DNA follows: TGTGCCAGCAGTTTAATAGCGACTAGCGGGGACTCCTACGAGCAGTACTTC. Translating it yields CASSLIATSGDSYEQYF.

This chain connects TRBV7-2 to TRBJ1-1, with 8 bases that match TRBD1. V lost 4 bases, J lost 0 bases, and 10 bases stayed unmatched. The CDR3 has 17 residues. Per germline, CDR1 SGHTA and CDR2 FQGNSA. This CDR3 is CASSSVGQGAMNTEAFF. DNA of the CDR3: TGTGCCAGCAGCTCAGTTGGCCAGGGGGCGATGAACACTGAAGCTTTCTTT. Variable domain in full (rest from reference TRBV7-2 and TRBJ1-1): GAGVSQSPSNKVTEKGKDVELRCDPISGHTALYWYRQSLGQGLEFLIYFQGNSAPDKSGLPSDRFSAERTGGSVSTLTIQRTQQEDSAVYLCASSSVGQGAMNTEAFFGQGTRLTVV.

The gene calls are TRBV7-6 and TRBJ2-5; no definite D call. Between the trimmed V and J ends, which lost 1 base and 2 bases, there was a span of 17 bases. Germline V gives CDR1 SGHVS, CDR2 FNYEAQ. The CDR3 has 17 amino acids. Here the CDR3 reads CASSLGPRARKQETQYF. In DNA, the CDR3 is TGTGCCAGCAGCTTAGGCCCACGGGCCAGGAAGCAAGAGACCCAGTACTTC.

V usage is TRBV7-8 and J usage is TRBJ1-1; D gene ambiguous. Germline CDR1 reads SGHVS; CDR2 reads FQNEAQ. Between the trimmed V and J ends, which lost 2 bases and 2 bases, there was a span of 9 bases. The CDR3 is made up of 14 amino acids. This CDR3 reads CASSLLSINTEAFF. The CDR3 DNA reads as TGTGCCAGCAGCTTACTCTCAATCAACACTGAAGCTTTCTTT.